These T cell receptor beta chains were read from a single sample in a study of PD-1 blockade in mismatch repair-deficient tumors. Generated by immunoSEQ multiplex PCR, the TCRdb table keeps only in-frame clones and is missing some. Of some 100,000 clones in the sample, approximately 80% were seen once. The sequences come from peripheral blood, collected approximately 8 months after starting pembrolizumab. These receptors came from an adult with mismatch repair-deficient cancer. Both conserved end residues are part of each CDR3. The D gene is left open where the match is weak. A clone size is listed for some rows: how often the clone was seen (once, few, many), or a class if it is expanded.

V: TRBV5-1
J: TRBJ2-1
D: TRBD2
size: NA
DNA: TGCGCCAGCAGCCCGAGGACTAGCGGGAGCTGGAGTGAGCAGTTCTTC
CDR3: CASSPRTSGSWSEQFF

V: TRBV28
J: TRBJ1-1
D: TRBD1
size: once
DNA: TGTGCCAGCAGTTCCGGGACAGGGGGCACACTTGAAGCTTTCTTT
CDR3: CASSSGTGGTLEAFF

V: TRBV27
J: TRBJ2-5
D: NA
size: once
DNA: TGTGCCAGCAGTTTAACCCCCCCCAGGCCCTACGTGGGGGAGACCCAGTACTTC
CDR3: CASSLTPPRPYVGETQYF

V: TRBV4-1
J: TRBJ2-7
D: NA
size: NA
DNA: TGCGCCAGCAGCCAAGAACTCAAGACCGTGCAGTACTTC
CDR3: CASSQELKTVQYF

V: TRBV11-3
J: TRBJ2-7
D: NA
size: NA
DNA: TGTGCCAGCAGCTTAGACAGCAAGCACTACGAGCAGTACTTC
CDR3: CASSLDSKHYEQYF

V: TRBV10-3
J: TRBJ2-3
D: NA
size: NA
DNA: TGTGCCATCTCCCCGGAGGCAGATACGCAGTATTTT
CDR3: CAISPEADTQYF

V: TRBV19
J: TRBJ2-1
D: TRBD2
size: NA
DNA: TGTGCCAGTACCCCACCGGGACTAGCGGGAATGAATGAGCAGTTCTTC
CDR3: CASTPPGLAGMNEQFF

V: TRBV9
J: TRBJ2-5
D: NA
size: NA
DNA: TGTGCCAGCAGCCCCAACCAAGAGACCCAGTACTTC
CDR3: CASSPNQETQYF

V: TRBV7-3
J: TRBJ2-7
D: NA
size: NA
DNA: TGTGCCAGCAGCTTAACGGGAGCCTACGAGCAGTACTTC
CDR3: CASSLTGAYEQYF

V: TRBV6-5
J: TRBJ1-5
D: NA
size: few
DNA: TGTGCCAGCAGTTACGGATTCGGGGGCAATCAGCCCCAGCATTTT
CDR3: CASSYGFGGNQPQHF

V: TRBV19
J: TRBJ1-4
D: NA
size: NA
DNA: TGTGCCAGTAGTATAGACCGGAACGAAAAACTGTTTTTT
CDR3: CASSIDRNEKLFF

V: TRBV7-9
J: TRBJ2-2
D: TRBD2
size: NA
DNA: TGTGCCAGCAGTTCCGATAGCGGGTCCGGGGAGCTGTTTTTT
CDR3: CASSSDSGSGELFF

V: TRBV11-2
J: TRBJ2-1
D: TRBD2
size: few
DNA: TGTGCCAGCAGCCCAGCCCTGCTAGCGGGAGTTTACAATGAGCAGTTCTTC
CDR3: CASSPALLAGVYNEQFF

V: TRBV5-4
J: TRBJ1-5
D: NA
size: NA
DNA: TGTGCCAGCAGCTTGACTGGGAGCAATCAGCCCCAGCATTTT
CDR3: CASSLTGSNQPQHF

V: TRBV9
J: TRBJ2-7
D: NA
size: NA
DNA: TGTGCCAGCAGCCCCCGTCCAGAGCCTAGAGACGAGCAGTACTTC
CDR3: CASSPRPEPRDEQYF

V: TRBV11-3
J: TRBJ2-3
D: TRBD2
size: NA
DNA: TGTGCCAGCAGCTTAGGGGAACCGGGACTAGCGGGATCGGATACGCAGTATTTT
CDR3: CASSLGEPGLAGSDTQYF

V: TRBV9
J: TRBJ1-2
D: NA
size: NA
DNA: TGTGCCAGCAGCCCATCGGACAGTTTGTACTTC
CDR3: CASSPSDSLYF

V: TRBV21-1
J: TRBJ2-1
D: NA
size: NA
DNA: TGTGCCAGCAGCAGACCGGGACTAGTCAATGAGCAGTTCTTC
CDR3: CASSRPGLVNEQFF

V: TRBV7-8
J: TRBJ1-2
D: NA
size: NA
DNA: TGTGCCAGCAGCATCCAAACACAGGGCCACGGCTACACCTTC
CDR3: CASSIQTQGHGYTF

V: TRBV9
J: TRBJ2-3
D: NA
size: NA
DNA: TGTGCCAGCAGCAATACTAGCAGCTCAGATACGCAGTATTTT
CDR3: CASSNTSSSDTQYF

V: TRBV6-6
J: TRBJ2-7
D: NA
size: NA
DNA: TGTGCCAGCAGCCCGGTTGGATACGAGCAGTACTTC
CDR3: CASSPVGYEQYF

V: TRBV4-3
J: TRBJ2-1
D: NA
size: NA
DNA: TGCGCCAGCAGCCAAGATATGAATGAGCAGTTCTTC
CDR3: CASSQDMNEQFF

V: TRBV30
J: TRBJ2-1
D: TRBD2
size: NA
DNA: TGTGCCTGGACCCGACCGGGACTAGCGAGCGAGTACAATGAGCAGTTCTTC
CDR3: CAWTRPGLASEYNEQFF

V: TRBV19
J: TRBJ2-7
D: TRBD2
size: few
DNA: TGTGCCAGTAGTATGGGGCCAGAGACAGCGGGAAGCTACGAGCAGTACTTC
CDR3: CASSMGPETAGSYEQYF

V: TRBV5-8
J: TRBJ2-7
D: NA
size: NA
DNA: TGTGCCAGCAGCTTTCGGACGGGGGACTCCTACGAGCAGTACTTC
CDR3: CASSFRTGDSYEQYF